This paragraph reports one T cell receptor (beta chain). In its sample, this clonotype comes out as medium-sized (0.01 to 0.1%). What this receptor recognizes is not known. Qualities for individual bases were not recorded, and no much larger clone is one base off. TCRdb lists the instrument as Illumina MiSeq. Multiplex PCR with BIOMED2 TRB-A/B primer pools was used to amplify the TRB rearrangements. Illumina-compatible adapters and 7-nucleotide sample barcodes were attached to the amplicons through two consecutive PCRs. All library PCRs used Phusion HS II polymerase. Amplicons were purified from gel with the NucleoSpin Gel and PCR Clean-up kit, quantified on Qubit, and pooled at roughly 4 nM. Before Illumina next-generation sequencing, the quality of the amplicon pool was assessed on an Agilent 2100 Bioanalyzer. Processing in the source paper ran as follows. Annotation of TRB rearrangements was done in MiXCR 3.0.8 with the default MiXCR reference library. Non-productive reads and sequences with fewer than 2 reads were excluded, and each unique CDR3 nucleotide sequence counted as one clone. Clonality, diversity, richness and V-J gene usage were calculated in R 3.5.1. GLIPH2 was used for TCR clustering by CDR3 similarity, and generation probabilities were calculated by OLGA. Only GLIPH2 clusters containing at least four unique TCR clonotypes present in at least three individuals were kept. TCRdb took the public reads, trimmed them with fastp at Q25, ran MiXCR for clone calling and kept in-frame beta chains. Each CDR3 protein gets just one entry, which takes the most common genes and DNA from the rows behind it. The V and J calls follow TCRdb's processing rather than the paper's. Within this sample are around 2,200 distinct CDR3 sequences, with about 25% of them counted one time only. The top ten hold about 64% of the sample.

The data originate from a study of T and B cells in COVID-19 patients (TCRdb year 2020). Turning to the overall study: Using TRB and IGH repertoire sequencing of peripheral blood, the study characterized adaptive immunity in COVID-19 patients who had active infection or had recovered. The recovered cohort included roughly 18 patients who contributed 20 to 25 samples, and most of those patients had mild to moderate COVID-19 that was managed on an outpatient basis. Median age was nearly 35 years in the recovered cohort versus 67 years in the active-infection cohort. Of the approximately 21 patients in the active-infection cohort, 12 to 13 were critically ill and needed mechanical ventilation or ECMO. In the active-infection cohort, about 90% of the roughly 20 patients had comorbidities linked to unfavorable COVID-19 outcome. Over 7 million TCR sequences were analysed from a TCR and BCR sequence repository that comprised a few dozen patients and approximately 69 time points. A couple of patients were in both the active and recovered cohorts because samples existed from active disease and from after recovery. An age-matched reference group of about 40 healthy donors negative for COVID-19 antibodies was used as the comparison for repertoire analyses. As many as 9 follow-up blood samples were taken per patient, and some of the samples covered different disease stages within the same individual.

Genomic DNA extracted from blood was used in amounts of about 220-550 ng for amplification of TRB repertoires. The CDR3 contains 11 residues, cysteine and phenylalanine counted. Just the 33-base CDR3 DNA is kept, in frame starting at base 1. V is reduced by 3 bases and J by 3 bases, leaving a spacing of 3 bases between them. Via the germline V gene, CDR1 is SGHDT and CDR2 YYEEEE. Study-level results and caveats: It was stated that prospective validation of the reported TCR clusters was required before the clusters could be put to clinical use. In active COVID-19, TRB repertoires were highly clonal, while at recovery, diversity and richness increased above the levels seen in healthy donors. Specific T cell subsets (CD4+/Treg/CD8+) and sorted SARS-CoV-2-responsive or tetramer+ T cells had not yet been sequenced, and these experiments were ongoing. TRBV/TRBJ gene usage was reported as strongly skewed in patients with COVID-19. Blood samples from mildly ill patients during symptoms and early samples from severe cases were scarce. A total of fewer than 3,000 TCR clusters were exclusive to the recovered cohort, and about 31 of those clusters were low-pGen clusters. The cohort was considered too small for HLA contributions to COVID-19 susceptibility or severity to be assessed.

This TCR came from a human donor with active COVID-19. The sample comprised blood. Recombination connected TRBV5-6 to TRBJ1-1; the D gene remains uncertain. The DNA is TGTGCCAGCAGCTGGGACACTGAAGCTTTCTTT. It translates as CASSWDTEAFF.